This T cell receptor (beta chain) stems from a study of glioma-infiltrating T cells after dendritic cell vaccination. None of the glioblastoma patients had an isocitrate dehydrogenase mutation. Note on this clone: The antigen is unknown. The same CDR3 is also encoded by other DNA sequences in this sample.

The assay was immunoSEQ multiplex PCR, and TCRdb's table has in-frame clones only and misses some. The repertoire includes just over 95,000 clones, over 60% of them detected once, and around 5.9% sits in the top ten. Germline assignment: CDR1 MNHEY and CDR2 SVGAGI. V lost 6 bases to trimming and J lost 2 bases, with 7 bases between them. The CDR3 is made up of 12 amino acids. Study conclusions and caveats: Higher pretreatment TIL content predicted longer progression-free time and survival.

This chain joins TRBV6-5 and TRBJ1-1; a weak D match, TRBD1 (6 bases). The sequence was collected from a human donor with glioblastoma. The input for sequencing was blood, taken before dendritic cell vaccination. The CDR3 coding sequence is TGTGCCAGCAGGACAGGAAACACTGAAGCTTTCTTT. The encoded protein is CASRTGNTEAFF.